Listed below are T cell receptor beta chains from one sample, sequenced in a study of blood T cell repertoires in COVID-19. TCRdb keeps only in-frame clones here, not all; method: immunoSEQ multiplex PCR. Among hundreds of thousands of clones, approximately 87% were seen once, and the ten largest hold over 3%. The sequenced sample consisted of PBMCs or T cells enriched from blood (not recorded which). All receptors come from a woman aged 45-59 years in a cohort exposed to, infected with or recovered from COVID-19 (not recorded which). Both conserved end residues are part of each CDR3. A D gene is named only where the DNA matches it firmly. For some rows the clone size is stated as once, few or many, or as a class when expanded; others skip it.

>TRBV5-1|NA|NA|TRBJ2-7|13
TGCGCCAGCAGCCCCGGACAGTCATACGAGCAGTACTTC
CASSPGQSYEQYF
>TRBV30|TRBD1|NA|TRBJ2-7|14
TGTGCCTGGAGTGTAGACAGGGGGCCCTACGAGCAGTACTTC
CAWSVDRGPYEQYF
>TRBV4-1|NA|NA|TRBJ2-4|14
TGCGCCAGCAGCCAAGATAGGTCAACGGGGATTCAGTACTTC
CASSQDRSTGIQYF
>TRBV6-2/TRBV6-3|TRBD1|NA|TRBJ2-5|14
TGTGCCAGCATCCCAGGGGGCCTACAAGAGACCCAGTACTTC
CASIPGGLQETQYF
>TRBV18|TRBD1|NA|TRBJ2-3|17
TGTGCCAGCTCACCACTGGCCGACAGGGGGCTCTGGGATACGCAGTATTTT
CASSPLADRGLWDTQYF
>TRBV29-1|TRBD1|NA|TRBJ1-2|14
TGCAGCGTTGAGGGGGACAGGGTTTACTATGGCTACACCTTC
CSVEGDRVYYGYTF
>TRBV7-9|TRBD1|NA|TRBJ2-7|14
TGTGCCAGCAGCCTCCGGGACAGGGGGTACGAGCAGTACTTC
CASSLRDRGYEQYF
>TRBV3-1/TRBV3-2|NA|NA|TRBJ1-3|14
TGTGCCAGCAGCCATCGGGGAAGCGGAAACACCATATATTTT
CASSHRGSGNTIYF
>TRBV9|NA|NA|TRBJ2-2|15
TGTGCCAGCAGCCGAACTAGCTGGAACACCGGGGAGCTGTTTTTT
CASSRTSWNTGELFF
>TRBV27|NA|few|TRBJ2-7|12
TGTGCCAGCAGAGAACAGGGATCCGAGCAGTACTTC
CASREQGSEQYF
>TRBV7-4|TRBD2|NA|TRBJ2-1|20
TGTGCCAGCAGCTTAGCCTACAGGGGACTAGCGCTCGTGTTCGGGGATGAGCAGTTCTTC
CASSLAYRGLALVFGDEQFF
>TRBV9|TRBD2|once|TRBJ2-3|15
TGTGCCAGCAGCGTAGAGACTAGCTGGACAGATACGCAGTATTTT
CASSVETSWTDTQYF
>TRBV5-1|TRBD2|NA|TRBJ2-7|19
TGCGCCAGCAGCTTGATTGGACTAGCGGGGGGCCCCTCCGTTTCCGAGCAGTACTTC
CASSLIGLAGGPSVSEQYF
>TRBV6-5|NA|NA|TRBJ2-5|15
TGTGCCAGCAGTCATTCCTCAGGGGCCCAAGAGACCCAGTACTTC
CASSHSSGAQETQYF
>TRBV7-2|NA|once|TRBJ2-7|16
TGTGCCAGCAGCTTAATTTTCCCAGGCCTCTTCTACGAGCAGTACTTC
CASSLIFPGLFYEQYF
>TRBV28|TRBD1|NA|TRBJ1-6|15
TGTGCCAGCAGTTTCACGTTAAGGGGGCGGTCGTCCCTCCACTTT
CASSFTLRGRSSLHF
>TRBV27|TRBD2|NA|TRBJ2-3|14
TGTGCCAGCAGGCTGACTAGCGGGGCAGATACGCAGTATTTT
CASRLTSGADTQYF
>TRBV18|TRBD1|NA|TRBJ2-4|15
TGTGCCAGCTCTGACAGACAGGGACCCGAGGACATTCAGTACTTC
CASSDRQGPEDIQYF
>TRBV5-4|NA|NA|TRBJ2-5|13
TGTGCCAGCAGCCTCCCAGGGAAAGAGACCCAGTACTTC
CASSLPGKETQYF
>TRBV19|NA|NA|TRBJ1-2|14
TGTGCCACCCATTTGAACCGTGCGAACTATGGCTACACCTTC
CATHLNRANYGYTF
>TRBV3-1/TRBV3-2|NA|NA|TRBJ2-1|13
TGTGCCAGCAGCCAGAATAGAAACAATGAGCAGTTCTTC
CASSQNRNNEQFF
>TRBV6-5|NA|NA|TRBJ1-2|12
TGTGCCAGCAGTTCTCAGGGAACCGGCTACACCTTC
CASSSQGTGYTF
>TRBV10-1|NA|once|TRBJ1-1|13
TGCGCCAGCCGCGGAGAAATGAACACTGAAGCTTTCTTT
CASRGEMNTEAFF
>TRBV4-1|NA|NA|TRBJ2-5|13
TGCGCCAGCAGCCAACAGGGTAGCGAGACCCAGTACTTC
CASSQQGSETQYF
>TRBV9|TRBD1|few|TRBJ1-3|14
TGTGCCAGCAGCGTTGGGACAGCTGGAAACACCATATATTTT
CASSVGTAGNTIYF
>TRBV15|NA|NA|TRBJ1-1|14
TGTGCCACCAGCAGACTAGGGGGGAACACTGAAGCTTTCTTT
CATSRLGGNTEAFF
>TRBV7-2|TRBD1|NA|TRBJ1-2|15
TGTGCCAGCAGCTTAGTGACAGGGGGCGGATTAGGCTACACCTTC
CASSLVTGGGLGYTF
>TRBV30|TRBD1|NA|TRBJ1-2|17
TGTGCCTGGAATGAGAGGACAGGGTATGCCTGGGACGCTGGCTACACCTTC
CAWNERTGYAWDAGYTF
>TRBV29-1|NA|NA|TRBJ1-3|13
TGCAGCGCCGACACCAGCTCTGGAAACACCATATATTTT
CSADTSSGNTIYF
>TRBV19|NA|NA|TRBJ1-4|16
TGTGCCAGTAGTATCAAAAAAAGGTTTGCGGGTGAAAAACTGTTTTTT
CASSIKKRFAGEKLFF
>TRBV7-2|NA|few|TRBJ1-2|13
TGTGCCAGCAGCTTGGGAGGGAACTATGGCTACACCTTC
CASSLGGNYGYTF
>TRBV6-6|TRBD1|NA|TRBJ1-2|13
TGTGCCAGCATCACAGGGGGTTTGGATGGCTACACCTTC
CASITGGLDGYTF
>TRBV7-3|TRBD2|few|TRBJ2-4|14
TGTGCCAGCAGCCCCAGCGGGAGTGGGAACATTCAGTACTTC
CASSPSGSGNIQYF
>TRBV2|TRBD1|once|TRBJ1-4|14
TGTGCCAGCAGCGTTGACAGGGGAAGTGAAAAACTGTTTTTT
CASSVDRGSEKLFF
>TRBV7-2|NA|NA|TRBJ1-5|13
TGTGCCAGCAGCGCGGAGGCCGATCAGCCCCAGCATTTT
CASSAEADQPQHF
>TRBV7-2|TRBD2|NA|TRBJ2-1|15
TGTGCCAGCAGCAAGGGACTAAGCTCCTACAATGAGCAGTTCTTC
CASSKGLSSYNEQFF
>TRBV10-2|TRBD1|NA|TRBJ1-1|14
TGCGCCAGCAGTGAACAGGGGGGTGACACTGAAGCTTTCTTT
CASSEQGGDTEAFF
>TRBV7-6|NA|NA|TRBJ1-5|13
TGTGCCAGCAGCCAGGATTGGAATCAGCCCCAGCATTTT
CASSQDWNQPQHF
>TRBV5-4|TRBD2|NA|TRBJ2-7|15
TGTGCCAGCAGCTGGACTAGCGGGGGGGCCTACGAGCAGTACTTC
CASSWTSGGAYEQYF
>TRBV2|TRBD2|NA|TRBJ2-7|16
TGTGCCAGCAGTGAAGGTCGGGGGGGCCGTACCTACGAGCAGTACTTC
CASSEGRGGRTYEQYF
>TRBV11-2|TRBD1|NA|TRBJ2-2|17
TGTGCCAGCAGCTTAGAGGGGACAGGGGGCGCGACCGGGGAGCTGTTTTTT
CASSLEGTGGATGELFF
>TRBV5-4|NA|NA|TRBJ1-6|15
TGTGCCAGCAGCCTCGACAGCGTAAGGAATTCACCCCTCCACTTT
CASSLDSVRNSPLHF
>TRBV10-3|TRBD1|NA|TRBJ2-1|14
TGTGCCATCAGTGCCCAAGGACAGGGAAATGAGCAGTTCTTC
CAISAQGQGNEQFF
>TRBV5-4|NA|few|TRBJ1-1|13
TGTGCCAGCAGTCTTACAATGAACACTGAAGCTTTCTTT
CASSLTMNTEAFF
>TRBV7-2|TRBD1|NA|TRBJ2-3|14
TGTGCCAGCAGCCCGGACAGGGACACAGATACGCAGTATTTT
CASSPDRDTDTQYF
>TRBV24-1|TRBD1|NA|TRBJ1-2|14
TGTGCCACCAGTGATGGGTCAGGGGGCTTTGGCTACACCTTC
CATSDGSGGFGYTF